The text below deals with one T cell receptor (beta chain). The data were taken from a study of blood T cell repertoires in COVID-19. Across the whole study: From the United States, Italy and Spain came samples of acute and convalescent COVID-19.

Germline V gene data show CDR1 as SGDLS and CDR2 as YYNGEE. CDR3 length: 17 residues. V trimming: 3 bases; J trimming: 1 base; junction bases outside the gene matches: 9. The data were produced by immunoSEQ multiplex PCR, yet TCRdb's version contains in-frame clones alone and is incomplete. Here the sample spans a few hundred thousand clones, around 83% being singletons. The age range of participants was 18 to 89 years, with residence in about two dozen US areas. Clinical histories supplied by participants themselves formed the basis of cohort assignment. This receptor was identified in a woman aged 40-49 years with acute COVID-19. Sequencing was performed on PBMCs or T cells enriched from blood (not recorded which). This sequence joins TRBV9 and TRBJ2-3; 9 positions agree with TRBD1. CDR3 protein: CASSAAGQGWGTDTQYF. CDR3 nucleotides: TGTGCCAGCAGCGCAGCGGGACAGGGCTGGGGCACAGATACGCAGTATTTT. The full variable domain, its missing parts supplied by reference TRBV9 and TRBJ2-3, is DSGVTQTPKHLITATGQRVTLRCSPRSGDLSVYWYQQSLDQGLQFLIQYYNGEERAKGNILERFSAQQFPDLHSELNLSSLELGDSALYFCASSAAGQGWGTDTQYFGPGTRLTVL.